Listed here are 22 T cell receptor beta chains from one sample, sequenced in a study of technical replicates of blood from several donors. The method was immunoSEQ multiplex PCR; TCRdb's version includes in-frame clones alone and lacks a portion of them. The repertoire holds more than 45,000 clones, with about 95% as singletons. Sequenced input: PBMCs. The receptors shown here come from a human donor in good health. Some clones in this sample may be carry-over from other donors' samples.

The rearrangement uses TRBV5-1 and TRBJ2-7, with 9 bases aligning to TRBD2. This CDR3 has 16 residues. Germline CDR1 and CDR2: SGHRS and YFSETQ. Germline trimming cut 4 bases from V and 2 bases from J; bases unmatched to any gene: 10. The DNA of the CDR3 is TGCGCCAGCAGCCTGGGCGGGGGGGCGGGAGCCTACGAGCAGTACTTC. The encoded protein is CASSLGGGAGAYEQYF.

This clone occurred a few times. V usage is TRBV29-1 and J usage is TRBJ2-5; D might be TRBD2 (5 bases). CDR1 is SQVTM, CDR2 ANQGSEA, per germline. The CDR3 has 14 amino acids. V was cut by 7 bases and J by 7 bases, with 22 bases left in between. The CDR3 protein is CSALLLGTSGTQYF. The CDR3 region has the DNA TGCAGCGCCCTACTTCTCGGAACTAGTGGGACCCAGTACTTC.

J is TRBJ2-7 and V is TRBV5-1; perhaps TRBD2 as D (7 bases). This CDR3 is built from 15 residues. Deletions cut 6 bases from V and 7 bases from J, with 23 bases between. CDR1 is SGHRS, CDR2 YFSETQ, per germline. CDR3 nucleotide sequence: TGCGCCAGCACCGACGTCGGGGGCGGGGGTCCGGAGCAGTACTTC. This codes for CASTDVGGGGPEQYF.

This sequence joins TRBV9 and TRBJ2-1; the match to TRBD2 covers 10 bases. V lost 6 bases and J lost 8; bases outside the gene matches: 11. Germline CDR1 SGDLS, CDR2 YYNGEE. The CDR3 extends over 15 amino acids. CDR3 protein: CASTVASGRGYEQFF. The CDR3 bases are TGTGCCAGCACCGTCGCAAGCGGGAGGGGCTATGAGCAGTTCTTC.

The chain recombines TRBV7-8 with TRBJ1-2, with D possibly being TRBD1 (5 bases). Trimming took off 4 bases at V and 5 bases at J, with 14 bases between the two ends. Germline lookup yields CDR1 SGHVS and CDR2 FQNEAQ. The length of the CDR3 is 14 residues. The CDR3 DNA sequence: TGTGCCAGCAGCTCTCCCGGGGGAGGTTATGGCTACACCTTC. Protein product: CASSSPGGGYGYTF.

V usage is TRBV5-4 and J usage is TRBJ1-4; 8 bases line up with TRBD1. The CDR3 covers 15 residues. Trimming cost V 4 bases and J 4 bases; bases outside gene matches: 6. The germline V gene encodes CDR1 SGHNT and CDR2 YYREEE (reference sequence). The CDR3 region is CASSRTGGNNEKLFF. In DNA form, the CDR3 reads TGTGCCAGCAGCCGCACAGGGGGAAATAATGAAAAACTGTTTTTT.

This clone appeared a single time. The V gene is TRBV2, the J gene TRBJ2-7, with D possibly being TRBD1 (5 bases). Trimming shortened V by 7 bases and J by 2 bases, and 15 bases separated the two germline ends. The CDR3 is 14 amino acids. Germline CDR1 is SNHLY and CDR2 is FYNNEI. The CDR3 loop is CASTQHDRAYEQYF. The CDR3 bases are TGTGCCAGCACCCAACATGACAGAGCCTACGAGCAGTACTTC.

The CDR3 sequence: CASGLGQGPSMNTEAFF. The CDR3 DNA sequence: TGTGCTAGTGGATTAGGACAGGGGCCGTCAATGAACACTGAAGCTTTCTTT. The rearrangement joins TRBV12-5 to TRBJ1-1, with TRBD1 matching 9 bases. The length of the CDR3 is 17 residues. With V trimmed by 6 bases and J by 0 bases, 11 bases remained unmatched. Germline-derived CDR1 and CDR2 are LGHNT and FRNRAP.

V usage is TRBV10-2 and J usage is TRBJ1-5; a possible D gene is TRBD1 (5 bases). Trimming shortened V by 4 bases and J by 6 bases, and 10 bases separated the two germline ends. Germline loops: CDR1 WSHSY, CDR2 SAAADI. The CDR3 is 13 residues long. CDR3 residues: CASSAEGVQPQHF. CDR3 coding DNA: TGCGCCAGCAGTGCCGAAGGGGTTCAGCCCCAGCATTTT.

The chain employs TRBV18 and TRBJ1-2, with 7 bases lining up with TRBD1. Germline lookup yields CDR1 KGHSH and CDR2 LQKENI. CDR3 size: 14 residues. V dropped 6 bases and J dropped 4; count of bases not matched to a gene: 8. The CDR3 loop reads CASSHRDSFYGYTF. CDR3 nucleotide sequence: TGTGCCAGCTCGCACCGGGACAGTTTCTATGGCTACACCTTC.

The gene calls are TRBV7-3 and TRBJ1-6; possibly TRBD1 for D (6 bases). Germline assignment: CDR1 SGHTA and CDR2 FQGTGA. The CDR3 totals 15 residues. V was cut by 5 bases and J by 10 bases, with 18 bases left in between. The CDR3: CASSLLGQGHSPLHF. The CDR3 bases are TGTGCCAGCAGCCTACTTGGGCAGGGGCACTCACCCCTCCACTTT.

The CDR3 nucleotides read TGCGCCAGCAGCCATCCCGACAGGGCCTCCTACGAGCAGTACTTC. Protein: CASSHPDRASYEQYF. The V and J genes are TRBV4-1 and TRBJ2-7, with 7 nucleotides matching TRBD1. The CDR3 loop spans 15 amino acids. The junction had 5 bases not matched to a gene; V was cut back by 3 bases and J by 0 bases. Looked up from germline, CDR1 is MGHRA and CDR2 is YSYEKL.

The rearrangement joins TRBV7-6 to TRBJ2-7, with D perhaps matching TRBD1 (5 bases). Trimming cost V 4 bases and J 7 bases, with 14 bases left between them. The CDR3 contains 13 residues. The germline V gene has CDR1 SGHVS and CDR2 FNYEAQ. CDR3 sequence: CASSSTERGEQYF. The CDR3 coding sequence is TGTGCCAGCAGCTCAACAGAAAGGGGAGAGCAGTACTTC.

CDR3 amino acids: CASSQAVAYEQYF. The CDR3 DNA is TGCGCCAGCAGCCAAGCTGTAGCCTACGAGCAGTACTTC. J is TRBJ2-7 and V is TRBV4-1, with D hard to call. The CDR3 has 13 residues. V dropped 1 base and J dropped 2 bases, with 6 bases sitting between them. Germline lookup yields CDR1 MGHRA and CDR2 YSYEKL.

This rearrangement joins TRBV19 to TRBJ1-1, with 8 bases aligning to TRBD1. The CDR3 sequence is 12 residues long. Germline CDR1 LNHDA, CDR2 SQIVND (reference sequence). V shed 5 bases, J shed 9 bases, and the junction held 5 bases outside the gene matches. The CDR3 sequence is CASSPGTGQAFF. CDR3 bases: TGTGCCAGTAGTCCCGGGACAGGCCAAGCTTTCTTT.

The chain carries TRBV5-1 and TRBJ2-1; 7 nucleotides align to TRBD1. CDR1 and CDR2 from the germline V gene are SGHRS and YFSETQ. Losses at the gene ends were 2 bases for V and 10 bases for J; bases not matched to a gene: 6. There are 13 residues in the CDR3. The CDR3 here is CASSLDRVGEQFF. CDR3 DNA: TGCGCCAGCAGCTTAGACAGGGTCGGAGAGCAGTTCTTC. Variable domain in full (rest from reference TRBV5-1 and TRBJ2-1): KAGVTQTPRYLIKTRGQQVTLSCSPISGHRSVSWYQQTPGQGLQFLFEYFSETQRNKGNFPGRFSGRQFSNSRSEMNVSTLELGDSALYLCASSLDRVGEQFFGPGTRLTVL.

This sequence joins TRBV9 and TRBJ2-6; perhaps TRBD1 as D (7 bases). The CDR3 is 18 residues long. V was trimmed by 1 base and J by 0 bases, leaving 14 bases between them. Germline V lookup: CDR1 SGDLS, CDR2 YYNGEE. DNA for the CDR3: TGTGCCAGCAGCGTATCCAGGGGGGCGACCTCTGGGGCCAACGTCCTGACTTTC. Its translation: CASSVSRGATSGANVLTF.

The chain combines TRBV10-3 with TRBJ1-1; the match to TRBD1 covers 8 bases. This CDR3 region has 15 residues. The V and J ends lost 4 bases and 1 base, in that order; junction bases with no gene match: 5. Germline V gene lookup returns CDR1 ENHRY and CDR2 SYGVKD. CDR3 DNA: TGTGCCATCAGTGTCCGACAGGGGCCGAACACTGAAGCTTTCTTT. Protein product: CAISVRQGPNTEAFF.

The chain couples TRBV9 to TRBJ2-5; a possible D gene is TRBD1 (5 bases). V shed 4 bases and J shed 2 bases, with 9 bases lying between them. CDR3 size: 13 residues. Germline V gene sequence: CDR1 SGDLS, CDR2 YYNGEE. CDR3 DNA: TGTGCCAGCAGCTTGGGGCTTCAAGAGACCCAGTACTTC. It yields the protein CASSLGLQETQYF. The variable domain in full, with the rest retrieved from reference TRBV9 and TRBJ2-5, is DSGVTQTPKHLITATGQRVTLRCSPRSGDLSVYWYQQSLDQGLQFLIQYYNGEERAKGNILERFSAQQFPDLHSELNLSSLELGDSALYFCASSLGLQETQYFGPGTRLLVL.

The J gene is TRBJ1-2, the V gene TRBV7-2; 8 bases map to TRBD1. Looked up from germline, CDR1 is SGHTA and CDR2 is FQGNSA. The junction had 4 bases not matched to a gene; V was cut back by 4 bases and J by 6 bases. This CDR3 spans 13 amino acids. The CDR3 here is CASSSRGLDGYTF. The CDR3 bases are TGTGCCAGCAGCTCCAGGGGGCTCGATGGCTACACCTTC.

The chain uses TRBV7-8 and TRBJ1-1, with 8 nucleotides matching TRBD1. Per germline, CDR1 SGHVS and CDR2 FQNEAQ. The V gene end was trimmed by 6 bases and the J gene end by 7 bases; junction bases not matched to a gene: 4. The CDR3 has 12 amino acids. The CDR3 DNA reads as TGTGCCAGCAGGCCCACAGGGGGTGAAGCTTTCTTT. It yields the protein CASRPTGGEAFF.

The chain recombines TRBV18 with TRBJ2-3; D might be TRBD2 (6 bases). Trimming left V 1 base short and J 0 bases short, with 8 bases between. The CDR3 length is 15 residues. CDR1 is KGHSH, CDR2 LQKENI, per germline. For the CDR3, the DNA is TGTGCCAGCTCACCACGCCGGGAGAGCACAGATACGCAGTATTTT. Its translation is CASSPRRESTDTQYF.